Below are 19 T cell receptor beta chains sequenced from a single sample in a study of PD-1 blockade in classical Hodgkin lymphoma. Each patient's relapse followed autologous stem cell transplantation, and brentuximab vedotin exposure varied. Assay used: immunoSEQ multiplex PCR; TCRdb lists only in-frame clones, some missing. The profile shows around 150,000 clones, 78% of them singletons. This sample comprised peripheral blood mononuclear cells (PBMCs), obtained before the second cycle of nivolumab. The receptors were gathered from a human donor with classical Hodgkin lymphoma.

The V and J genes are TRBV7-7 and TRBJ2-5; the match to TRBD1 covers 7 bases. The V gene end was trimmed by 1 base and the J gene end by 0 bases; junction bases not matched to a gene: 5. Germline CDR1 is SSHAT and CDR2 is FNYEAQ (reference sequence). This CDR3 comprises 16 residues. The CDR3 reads CASSLGTGANQETQYF. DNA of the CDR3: TGTGCCAGCAGCTTAGGGACAGGAGCTAACCAAGAGACCCAGTACTTC.

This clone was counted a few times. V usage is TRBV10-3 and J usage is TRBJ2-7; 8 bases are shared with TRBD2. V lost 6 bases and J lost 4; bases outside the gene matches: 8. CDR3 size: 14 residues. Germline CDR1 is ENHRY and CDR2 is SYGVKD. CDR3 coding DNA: TGTGCCATCAGCGCCGGGACTAGTAATTACGAGCAGTACTTC. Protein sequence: CAISAGTSNYEQYF.

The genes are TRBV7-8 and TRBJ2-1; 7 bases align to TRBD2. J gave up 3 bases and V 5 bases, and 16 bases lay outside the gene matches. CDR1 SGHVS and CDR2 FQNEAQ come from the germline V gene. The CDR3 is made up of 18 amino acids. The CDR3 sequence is CASSPLGRRELNYNEQFF. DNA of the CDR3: TGTGCCAGCAGCCCATTGGGCCGGCGGGAGCTCAACTACAATGAGCAGTTCTTC.

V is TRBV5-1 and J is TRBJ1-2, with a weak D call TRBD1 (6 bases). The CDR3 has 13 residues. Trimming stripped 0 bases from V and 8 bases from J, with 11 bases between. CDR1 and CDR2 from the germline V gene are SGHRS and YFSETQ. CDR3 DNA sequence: TGCGCCAGCAGCTTGGCAGGGGAGGAGGGCTACACCTTC. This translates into CASSLAGEEGYTF.

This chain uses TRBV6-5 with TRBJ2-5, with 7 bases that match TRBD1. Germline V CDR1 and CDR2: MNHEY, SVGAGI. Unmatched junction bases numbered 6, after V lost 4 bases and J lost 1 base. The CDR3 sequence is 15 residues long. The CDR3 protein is CASSWAGTVQETQYF. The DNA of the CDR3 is TGTGCCAGCAGTTGGGCTGGGACAGTCCAAGAGACCCAGTACTTC.

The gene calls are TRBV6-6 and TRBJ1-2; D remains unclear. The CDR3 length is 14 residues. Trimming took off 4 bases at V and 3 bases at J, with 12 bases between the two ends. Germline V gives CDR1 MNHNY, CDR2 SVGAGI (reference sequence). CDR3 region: CASSSSGGYYGYTF. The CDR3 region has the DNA TGTGCCAGCAGTTCCTCAGGTGGTTACTATGGCTACACCTTC.

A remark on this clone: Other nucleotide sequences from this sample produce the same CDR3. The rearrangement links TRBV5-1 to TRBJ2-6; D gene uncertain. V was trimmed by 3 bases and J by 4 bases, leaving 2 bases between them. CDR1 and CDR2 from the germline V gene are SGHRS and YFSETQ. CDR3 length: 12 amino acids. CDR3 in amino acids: CASSSGANVLTF. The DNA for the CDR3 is TGCGCCAGCAGCTCAGGGGCCAACGTCCTGACTTTC.

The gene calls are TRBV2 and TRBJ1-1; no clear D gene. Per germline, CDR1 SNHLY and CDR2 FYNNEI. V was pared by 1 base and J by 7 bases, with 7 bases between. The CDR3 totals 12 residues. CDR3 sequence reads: CASSEGPVEAFF. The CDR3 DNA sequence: TGTGCCAGCAGTGAAGGGCCGGTTGAAGCTTTCTTT.

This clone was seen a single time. CDR3 nucleotides: TGTGCCAGCAGCCGGGGACAGGGGGCGGAAAAACTGTTTTTT. Its protein is CASSRGQGAEKLFF. The V gene is TRBV7-6, the J gene TRBJ1-4; the match to TRBD1 covers 12 bases. CDR3 length equals 14 residues. The germline gives CDR1 SGHVS, CDR2 FNYEAQ. V lost 5 bases and J lost 8; bases outside the gene matches: 3.

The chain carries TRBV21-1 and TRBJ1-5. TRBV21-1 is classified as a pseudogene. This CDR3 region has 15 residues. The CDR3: CASTLQAVSNQPQHF. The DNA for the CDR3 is TGTGCCAGCACCCTCCAGGCGGTTAGCAATCAGCCCCAGCATTTT.

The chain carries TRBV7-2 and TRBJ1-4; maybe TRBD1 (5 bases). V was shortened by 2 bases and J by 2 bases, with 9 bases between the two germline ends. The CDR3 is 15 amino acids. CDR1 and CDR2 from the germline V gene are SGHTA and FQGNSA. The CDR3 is CASSLRAGTNEKLFF. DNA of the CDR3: TGTGCCAGCAGCTTAAGGGCAGGGACTAATGAAAAACTGTTTTTT.

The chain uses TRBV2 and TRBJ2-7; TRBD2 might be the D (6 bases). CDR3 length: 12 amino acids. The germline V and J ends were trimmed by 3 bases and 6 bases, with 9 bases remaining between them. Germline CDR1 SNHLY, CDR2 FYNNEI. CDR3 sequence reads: CASSEAGLEQYF. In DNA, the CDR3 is TGTGCCAGCAGTGAGGCGGGGCTCGAGCAGTACTTC.

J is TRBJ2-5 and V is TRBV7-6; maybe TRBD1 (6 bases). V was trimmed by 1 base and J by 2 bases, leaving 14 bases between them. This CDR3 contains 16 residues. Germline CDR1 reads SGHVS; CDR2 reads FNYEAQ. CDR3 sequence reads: CASSLGWGLRQETQYF. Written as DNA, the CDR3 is TGTGCCAGCAGCTTAGGTTGGGGGCTAAGGCAAGAGACCCAGTACTTC.

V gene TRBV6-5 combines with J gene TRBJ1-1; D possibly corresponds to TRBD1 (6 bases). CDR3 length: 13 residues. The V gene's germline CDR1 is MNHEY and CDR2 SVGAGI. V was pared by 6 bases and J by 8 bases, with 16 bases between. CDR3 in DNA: TGTGCCAGCAGGCGGGACACCGGAAAGGAAGCTTTCTTT. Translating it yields CASRRDTGKEAFF.

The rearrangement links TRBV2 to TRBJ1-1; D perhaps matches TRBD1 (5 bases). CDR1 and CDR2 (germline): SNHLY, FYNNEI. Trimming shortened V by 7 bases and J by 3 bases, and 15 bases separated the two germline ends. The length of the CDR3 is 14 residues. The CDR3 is CASTGYRGDTEAFF. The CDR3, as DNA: TGTGCCAGCACCGGGTACCGGGGGGACACTGAAGCTTTCTTT.

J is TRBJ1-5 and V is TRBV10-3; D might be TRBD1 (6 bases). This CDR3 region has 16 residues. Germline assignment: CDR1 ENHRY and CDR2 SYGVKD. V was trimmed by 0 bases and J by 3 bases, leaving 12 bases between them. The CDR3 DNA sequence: TGTGCCATCAGTGAGTCGGGAGGGGGGGACAATCAGCCCCAGCATTTT. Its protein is CAISESGGGDNQPQHF.

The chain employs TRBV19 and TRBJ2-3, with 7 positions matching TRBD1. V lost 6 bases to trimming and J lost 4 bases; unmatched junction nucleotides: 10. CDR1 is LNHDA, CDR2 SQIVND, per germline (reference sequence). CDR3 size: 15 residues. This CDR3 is CASSQGGRSADTQYF. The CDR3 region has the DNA TGTGCCAGTAGCCAAGGGGGCCGATCCGCAGATACGCAGTATTTT. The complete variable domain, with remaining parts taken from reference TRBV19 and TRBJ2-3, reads DGGITQSPKYLFRKEGQNVTLSCEQNLNHDAMYWYRQDPGQGLRLIYYSQIVNDFQKGDIAEGYSVSREKKESFPLTVTSAQKNPTAFYLCASSQGGRSADTQYFGPGTRLTVL.

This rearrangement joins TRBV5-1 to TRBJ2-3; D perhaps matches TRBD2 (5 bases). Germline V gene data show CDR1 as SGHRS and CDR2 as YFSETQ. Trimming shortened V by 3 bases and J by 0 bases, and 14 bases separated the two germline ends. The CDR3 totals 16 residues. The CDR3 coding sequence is TGCGCCAGCAGCTCCTATCTAGCATCTAGCACAGATACGCAGTATTTT. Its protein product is CASSSYLASSTDTQYF.

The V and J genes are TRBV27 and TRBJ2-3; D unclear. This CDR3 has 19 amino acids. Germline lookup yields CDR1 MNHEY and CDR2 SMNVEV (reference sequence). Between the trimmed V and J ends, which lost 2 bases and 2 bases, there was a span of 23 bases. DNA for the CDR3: TGTGCCAGCAGTTTAGCCCGGTCTAGATTCTTGACGAACACAGATACGCAGTATTTT. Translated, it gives CASSLARSRFLTNTDTQYF.